This T cell receptor beta chain was sequenced during a study of cytomegalovirus exposure and HLA in healthy donors. Study background: Of around 400 genotyped donors, roughly 81% grouped in the Caucasian-associated ancestry cluster.

PCR amplification relied on 60 Vbeta primers (plus 13 Jbeta primers). Method: immunoSEQ multiplex PCR; TCRdb's copy keeps in-frame clones and lacks some. The sample includes some 110,000 clones, roughly 80% of them seen just once. Study-level points and caveats: Presence/absence analyses took donor sequencing depth as roughly uniform. Overall, around 150 TCR beta chains were annotated as cytomegalovirus-associated. Under in vitro conditions, three CMV-associated chains were confirmed as specific for CMV antigens.

Germline CDR1 MNHEY, CDR2 SMNVEV (reference sequence). The CDR3 is 12 amino acids. V was cut by 3 bases and J by 5 bases, with 4 bases left in between. Points on this clone: The target antigen is unknown.

The sample was PBMCs. This clonotype originated in a man aged 30 to 39 in good health and CMV-seronegative. The chain uses TRBV27 and TRBJ2-2, with D uncertain. The CDR3 sequence is CASSFMTGELFF. As DNA, the CDR3 is TGTGCCAGCAGTTTCATGACCGGGGAGCTGTTTTTT.